This T cell receptor beta chain appears in the sequencing data of a study of blood T cell repertoires in COVID-19. The wider study: COVID-19 samples from acute and convalescent phases originated in the United States, Italy and Spain. PBMCs, B-cell-depleted T cells, or T cells provided the cDNA or gDNA that made up the material.

In the source study's methods: Estimation of nucleated cell counts was performed using reference gene primer amplification. Profiling relied on immunoSEQ multiplex PCR, and the TCRdb table lists in-frame clones only, not all of them. The DNA gave D and trimming, while V, J and clone size come from that table. The sample contains hundreds of thousands of clones, about 90% of which appear only once. With 2 bases removed from V and 7 bases from J, the gap between germline ends came to 12 bases. Germline CDR1 and CDR2: MNHEY and SVGAGI. The CDR3 has 13 amino acids. This chain links TRBV6-5 with TRBJ2-7, with D perhaps TRBD1 (5 bases). Material: peripheral blood. The TCR sequence derives from a woman aged 30 to 39 who had recovered from COVID-19. The CDR3, as DNA: TGTGCCAGCAGTTACCTTCCCGACAGAGAGCAGTACTTC. Encoded protein: CASSYLPDREQYF.